The clone carrying this TCR beta chain has just a few counts. Its antigen is not identified. A read error may be the cause here, since a much bigger clone is one base away. The use of genomic DNA as template underpinned the TCR beta VDJ and CDR3 profiling. MiXCR, run by TCRdb on the reads, gives a single entry per CDR3 protein. The table shows around 400,000 distinct CDR3 sequences, with 65% to 80% occurring only once. These data come from a study of CD8+CD57+ T cells in acquired aplastic anemia. On the study more broadly: Average DNA yield from sorted CD4+ and CD8+ cells was around 3.2 ug. Points from the study as a whole: Significant differences in CD8+ Simpson's diversity were not observed between patients and controls. Patients and controls turned out to have around 29 CD8+ CDR3 sequences in common.

CDR1 is DFQATT, CDR2 SNEGSKA, per germline (reference sequence). Unmatched junction bases numbered 17, after V lost 5 bases and J lost 11 bases. The CDR3 is 15 residues long. The sequenced sample consisted of sorted CD4+, CD8+, or CD8+CD57+ T cells (not recorded which) from PBMCs. The rearrangement joins TRBV20-1 to TRBJ2-1, with 8 positions matching TRBD2. This sequence originates from a human donor in good health, serving as a control. The CDR3 here is CSALPAGGNPNKQFF. The CDR3 DNA follows: TGCAGTGCTCTTCCGGCGGGGGGCAACCCAAATAAGCAGTTCTTC.